The T cell receptor (beta chain) described here comes from a study of identical twins. TCRdb reprocessed the 5' RACE reads via MiXCR and lists one record per CDR3 protein. The sample has around 480,000 distinct CDR3 sequences; roughly an eighth are singletons. CDR3 length: 15 residues. CDR1 is SGHRS, CDR2 YFSETQ, per germline. The V and J ends lost 6 bases and 3 bases, in that order; junction bases with no gene match: 9. These same records also appear under a second study, on yellow fever vaccine responses in identical twins.

This clonotype was obtained from a woman under 30 in good health. Material: CD4+ T cells sorted from blood. The V call is TRBV5-1, the J call TRBJ2-1; 7 positions agree with TRBD1. As DNA, the CDR3 is TGCGCCAGCACAACCGGGACAGATAACTACAATGAGCAGTTCTTC. Translating gives CASTTGTDNYNEQFF.